This is a list of T cell receptor beta chains from one sample in a study of T cell responses to AZD1222 COVID-19 vaccine. Produced via immunoSEQ multiplex PCR; TCRdb's table is partial and in-frame only. The sample contains over 120,000 clones, 93% of which appear only once. Sequenced material: peripheral blood, taken on day 0 of AZD1222 vaccination. The receptors originated from an adult in good health. Both conserved end residues are part of each CDR3. The order of the fields is D gene, J gene, V gene, clone size, CDR3 DNA, CDR3 protein. A D gene is named only where the DNA matches it firmly. The listing skips clone size in some rows; elsewhere it reads once, few, many or a size class.

d_gene: TRBD2; j_gene: TRBJ2-5; v_gene: TRBV5-1; abundance: once; CDR3nt: TGCGCCAGCAGCTTGGCTCTGGTAGCGGGAGTCATGGAGACCCAGTACTTC; CDR3aa: CASSLALVAGVMETQYF
d_gene: NA; j_gene: TRBJ1-6; v_gene: TRBV11-2; abundance: NA; CDR3nt: TGTGCCAGCAGCTTAGTCAGAGGGGATTACTATAATTCACCCCTCCACTTT; CDR3aa: CASSLVRGDYYNSPLHF
d_gene: TRBD2; j_gene: TRBJ2-1; v_gene: TRBV7-9; abundance: NA; CDR3nt: TGTGCCAGCAGCTCTAATCTGGGGCTAGCGGGTAGGGAGCAGTTCTTC; CDR3aa: CASSSNLGLAGREQFF
d_gene: NA; j_gene: TRBJ2-7; v_gene: TRBV18; abundance: NA; CDR3nt: TGTGCCAGCTCACCCCCCCTCGCCGGACGTTCCTACGAGCAGTACTTC; CDR3aa: CASSPPLAGRSYEQYF
d_gene: NA; j_gene: TRBJ1-4; v_gene: TRBV5-1; abundance: NA; CDR3nt: TGCGCCAGCAGCTTGGATCCGGGGGCAATTAATGAAAAACTGTTTTTT; CDR3aa: CASSLDPGAINEKLFF
d_gene: NA; j_gene: TRBJ2-4; v_gene: TRBV6-2/TRBV6-3; abundance: NA; CDR3nt: TGTGCCAGCAGTTTGGCACCGGGGGCGCGGGCCAAAAACATTCAGTACTTC; CDR3aa: CASSLAPGARAKNIQYF
d_gene: NA; j_gene: TRBJ1-6; v_gene: TRBV30; abundance: NA; CDR3nt: TGTGCCTGGAGGCCGAAGAGCTCCTATAATTCACCCCTCCACTTT; CDR3aa: CAWRPKSSYNSPLHF
d_gene: TRBD1; j_gene: TRBJ2-7; v_gene: TRBV5-1; abundance: NA; CDR3nt: TGCGCCAGCAGACCCTCGACAGGGGGCGTTAATGCGGCGGGCGAGCAGTACTTC; CDR3aa: CASRPSTGGVNAAGEQYF
d_gene: TRBD1; j_gene: TRBJ2-2; v_gene: TRBV5-4; abundance: few; CDR3nt: TGTGCCAGCAGCTCCTGGACGGCCCAGGGGGCCGGGGAGCTGTTTTTT; CDR3aa: CASSSWTAQGAGELFF
d_gene: TRBD1; j_gene: TRBJ1-6; v_gene: TRBV19; abundance: NA; CDR3nt: TGTGCCAGTAGTATTCGGGGACAGGGGGCTAGGTTTTCCTATAATTCACCCCTCCACTTT; CDR3aa: CASSIRGQGARFSYNSPLHF
d_gene: NA; j_gene: TRBJ2-3; v_gene: TRBV2; abundance: NA; CDR3nt: TGTGCCAGCAGTGTATCCCCTCGAGGTTTTGGGACAGATACGCAGTATTTT; CDR3aa: CASSVSPRGFGTDTQYF
d_gene: NA; j_gene: TRBJ1-2; v_gene: TRBV19; abundance: NA; CDR3nt: TGTGCCAGTAGTATCAGGAATGGCTACACCTTC; CDR3aa: CASSIRNGYTF
d_gene: TRBD2; j_gene: TRBJ2-1; v_gene: TRBV3-1/TRBV3-2; abundance: NA; CDR3nt: TGTGCCAGCAGCCAAGTGTTTAGCGGGCGGGGCGATGAGCAGTTCTTC; CDR3aa: CASSQVFSGRGDEQFF
d_gene: TRBD2; j_gene: TRBJ2-2; v_gene: TRBV4-1; abundance: NA; CDR3nt: TGCGCCAGCAGCCAAGATTGGGGGAGGGCCAGGGAGCTGTTTTTT; CDR3aa: CASSQDWGRARELFF
d_gene: TRBD2; j_gene: TRBJ2-7; v_gene: TRBV5-1; abundance: NA; CDR3nt: TGCGCCAGCAGCTTGGTAGCGGGAGACGAGCAGTACTTC; CDR3aa: CASSLVAGDEQYF
d_gene: NA; j_gene: TRBJ2-7; v_gene: TRBV11-2; abundance: NA; CDR3nt: TGTGCCAGCAGCTCCAACTTCCTCTCCTACGAGCAGTACTTC; CDR3aa: CASSSNFLSYEQYF
d_gene: TRBD1; j_gene: TRBJ1-1; v_gene: TRBV6-5; abundance: once; CDR3nt: TGTGCCAGCAGAACCGGACAGGACACTGAAGCTTTCTTT; CDR3aa: CASRTGQDTEAFF
d_gene: NA; j_gene: TRBJ1-5; v_gene: TRBV2; abundance: NA; CDR3nt: TGTGCCAGCAGTGAACTTCGCAAGAGCAATCAGCCCCAGCATTTT; CDR3aa: CASSELRKSNQPQHF
d_gene: NA; j_gene: TRBJ1-2; v_gene: TRBV30; abundance: once; CDR3nt: TGTGCCTGGAGTTCGGAGTTAGGGACCTATGGCTACACCTTC; CDR3aa: CAWSSELGTYGYTF
d_gene: TRBD2; j_gene: TRBJ2-2; v_gene: TRBV19; abundance: NA; CDR3nt: TGTGCCAGTAGTGGACTAGCGGGGGGGGACACCGGGGAGCTGTTTTTT; CDR3aa: CASSGLAGGDTGELFF
d_gene: NA; j_gene: TRBJ1-2; v_gene: TRBV28; abundance: NA; CDR3nt: TGTGCCAGCAGTTGGACAGCCTATGGCTACACCTTC; CDR3aa: CASSWTAYGYTF
d_gene: NA; j_gene: TRBJ2-1; v_gene: TRBV10-2; abundance: NA; CDR3nt: TGCGCCAGCAATCAACAGGGTAGCGACAATGAGCAGTTCTTC; CDR3aa: CASNQQGSDNEQFF
d_gene: TRBD1; j_gene: TRBJ2-2; v_gene: TRBV7-9; abundance: once; CDR3nt: TGTGCCAGCAGCCTCGACAGGGCCGCGAACACCGGGGAGCTGTTTTTT; CDR3aa: CASSLDRAANTGELFF
d_gene: NA; j_gene: TRBJ2-7; v_gene: TRBV5-1; abundance: NA; CDR3nt: TGCGCCAGCAGCTTGGTGCCGGGAACCGAGCAGTACTTC; CDR3aa: CASSLVPGTEQYF
d_gene: NA; j_gene: TRBJ1-2; v_gene: TRBV27; abundance: NA; CDR3nt: TGTGCCAGCAGTTATACAGGGATATCCAACTATGGCTACACCTTC; CDR3aa: CASSYTGISNYGYTF
d_gene: NA; j_gene: TRBJ1-1; v_gene: TRBV6-5; abundance: NA; CDR3nt: TGTGCCAGCAGCGAGACGACGAACACTGAAGCTTTCTTT; CDR3aa: CASSETTNTEAFF
d_gene: TRBD1; j_gene: TRBJ1-6; v_gene: TRBV27; abundance: NA; CDR3nt: TGTGCCAGCAGTAACCGGGACAGGCATAATTCACCCCTCCACTTT; CDR3aa: CASSNRDRHNSPLHF
d_gene: NA; j_gene: TRBJ2-7; v_gene: TRBV6-4; abundance: NA; CDR3nt: TGTGCCAGCCGAAGCTCCAGGGTAAGCGAGCAGTACTTC; CDR3aa: CASRSSRVSEQYF
d_gene: NA; j_gene: TRBJ1-1; v_gene: TRBV19; abundance: NA; CDR3nt: TGTGCCAGTAGTATAGGAAATGCCGTTGAAGCTTTCTTT; CDR3aa: CASSIGNAVEAFF
d_gene: TRBD2; j_gene: TRBJ2-3; v_gene: TRBV11-2; abundance: NA; CDR3nt: TGTGCCAGCAGCTACTTGTCTAGCGGGAGAGATACGCAGTATTTT; CDR3aa: CASSYLSSGRDTQYF
d_gene: NA; j_gene: TRBJ1-4; v_gene: TRBV4-1; abundance: NA; CDR3nt: TGCGCCAGCAGCCACCCGACAGATAATAATGAAAAACTGTTTTTT; CDR3aa: CASSHPTDNNEKLFF
d_gene: TRBD1; j_gene: TRBJ1-1; v_gene: TRBV7-9; abundance: NA; CDR3nt: TGTGCCAGCAGCTCGACAGGGGGCGAAGGCACTGAAGCTTTCTTT; CDR3aa: CASSSTGGEGTEAFF
d_gene: TRBD2; j_gene: TRBJ2-1; v_gene: TRBV7-9; abundance: NA; CDR3nt: TGTGCCAGCAGCTTAGCCAGCGGGAGTACCCCTTACAATGAGCAGTTCTTC; CDR3aa: CASSLASGSTPYNEQFF
d_gene: TRBD2; j_gene: TRBJ2-3; v_gene: TRBV9; abundance: NA; CDR3nt: TGTGCCAGCAGCCCCCCCGCGGGAGGGGTAGATACGCAGTATTTT; CDR3aa: CASSPPAGGVDTQYF
d_gene: NA; j_gene: TRBJ1-2; v_gene: TRBV19; abundance: once; CDR3nt: TGTGCCAGTAGTATCCTGGGTCGGGTTTCTAGTGGCTACACCTTC; CDR3aa: CASSILGRVSSGYTF
d_gene: TRBD1; j_gene: TRBJ1-2; v_gene: TRBV27; abundance: NA; CDR3nt: TGTGCCAGCAGTCACTTCGACAGGGGTGCGCATGGCTACACCTTC; CDR3aa: CASSHFDRGAHGYTF